The 17 T cell receptor beta chains in this list originate from one sample, sequenced in a study of blood T cell repertoires in COVID-19. Sequencing used immunoSEQ multiplex PCR; TCRdb keeps in-frame clones, though not all of them. The sample lists around 29,000 clones, 70% to 90% occurring once. The material sequenced was peripheral blood. The origin of the receptors is a woman of 80 years or more with COVID-19, enrolled during active disease.

This clone was seen a single time. The rearrangement links TRBV6-5 to TRBJ1-1; D unresolved. The CDR3 runs 12 residues. Germline-derived CDR1 and CDR2 are MNHEY and SVGAGI. The ends were cut back, 11 bases at V and 1 base at J, with 11 bases in the middle. For the CDR3, the DNA is TGTGCCTGCGGGCTGCGGAACACTGAAGCTTTCTTT. Protein: CACGLRNTEAFF.

The chain links TRBV5-1 to TRBJ2-5; possibly TRBD2 for D (6 bases). The germline V and J ends were trimmed by 4 bases and 5 bases, with 18 bases remaining between them. This CDR3 has 15 amino acids. The germline V gene encodes CDR1 SGHRS and CDR2 YFSETQ. This chain's CDR3 is CASSPTRGVGETQYF. The CDR3 coding sequence is TGCGCCAGCAGCCCTACTCGCGGGGTAGGGGAGACCCAGTACTTC. The full variable domain, its missing parts supplied by reference TRBV5-1 and TRBJ2-5, is KAGVTQTPRYLIKTRGQQVTLSCSPISGHRSVSWYQQTPGQGLQFLFEYFSETQRNKGNFPGRFSGRQFSNSRSEMNVSTLELGDSALYLCASSPTRGVGETQYFGPGTRLLVL.

This chain joins TRBV6-5 and TRBJ2-3; 7 bases line up with TRBD1. This CDR3 region has 13 residues. CDR1 and CDR2 from the germline V gene are MNHEY and SVGAGI. The junction had 3 bases not matched to a gene; V was cut back by 6 bases and J by 3 bases. CDR3: CASRGTDTDTQYF. CDR3 coding DNA: TGTGCCAGCAGGGGGACAGATACAGATACGCAGTATTTT.

V gene TRBV3-1 (or the pseudogene TRBV3-2) combines with J gene TRBJ2-1; the match to TRBD2 covers 9 bases. CDR1 and CDR2 from the germline V gene are LGHDT and YNNKEL (reference sequence). Trimming cost V 2 bases and J 8 bases; bases outside gene matches: 7. This CDR3 has 15 amino acids. CDR3 amino acids: CASSQRGGASHEQFF. CDR3 bases: TGTGCCAGCAGCCAACGCGGGGGGGCCAGTCATGAGCAGTTCTTC.

This clone was observed a few times. The V call is TRBV29-1, the J call TRBJ1-3; D not certain. The germline CDR1 and CDR2 sequences are SQVTM and ANQGSEA. The CDR3 is 13 residues long. The V end was cut by 6 bases, the J end by 0 bases, with 9 bases between. CDR3 sequence (DNA): TGCAGCGTGGCCCTGGTCTCTGGAAACACCATATATTTT. It codes for CSVALVSGNTIYF.

This chain uses TRBV7-9 with TRBJ2-3, with D perhaps matching TRBD2 (5 bases). V shed 3 bases and J shed 8 bases, with 9 bases lying between them. This CDR3 spans 12 amino acids. Germline V CDR1 and CDR2: SEHNR, FQNEAQ (reference sequence). The CDR3 region has the DNA TGTGCCAGCAGCTTGTTCAGCGGTACGCAGTATTTT. Its protein is CASSLFSGTQYF.

This clone came up once. This chain joins TRBV18 and TRBJ1-1; 8 bases line up with TRBD1. After removal of 8 bases from V and 4 bases from J, the junction contained 6 bases not matched to a gene. This CDR3 region has 13 residues. Germline V gene lookup returns CDR1 KGHSH and CDR2 LQKENI. This CDR3 is CASRGTGPTEAFF. CDR3 sequence (DNA): TGTGCCAGCCGGGGGACAGGTCCCACTGAAGCTTTCTTT.

The J gene is TRBJ2-7, the V gene TRBV14, with 8 bases lining up with TRBD1. This CDR3 contains 15 residues. V trimming: 1 base; J trimming: 6 bases; junction bases outside the gene matches: 8. The germline V gene has CDR1 SGHDN and CDR2 FVKESK. Written as DNA, the CDR3 is TGTGCCAGCAGCCAAGGCCGGACAGGGTCCGGCGAGCAGTACTTC. Its translation is CASSQGRTGSGEQYF.

The chain combines TRBV12-5 with TRBJ2-1; D remains ambiguous. This CDR3 is 17 amino acids long. Per germline, CDR1 LGHNT and CDR2 FRNRAP. Trimming pared 0 bases from V and 6 bases from J, leaving 18 bases between. The CDR3 spells CASGLVHRVDGSNEQFF. The CDR3 coding sequence is TGTGCTAGTGGTTTGGTACATCGGGTAGATGGAAGCAATGAGCAGTTCTTC.

The CDR3 DNA reads as TGTGCCAGCTCACCCCTCTTTAACGCAGGGTCGGTACGGGATGAGCAGTTCTTC. This gives the protein CASSPLFNAGSVRDEQFF. This chain links TRBV18 with TRBJ2-1; TRBD1 is a possible D gene (5 bases). Germline V gives CDR1 KGHSH, CDR2 LQKENI. There are 18 residues in the CDR3. Trimming left V 3 bases short and J 8 bases short, with 26 bases between.

This clone was counted a few times. The chain employs TRBV5-1 and TRBJ2-3; 8 nucleotides line up with TRBD2. V shed 0 bases and J 4 bases; nucleotides not matched to a gene: 4. This CDR3 has 15 residues. Germline CDR1 and CDR2: SGHRS and YFSETQ. CDR3 nucleotides: TGCGCCAGCAGCTTGGCCGGGGGGGCTTCAGATACGCAGTATTTT. The encoded protein is CASSLAGGASDTQYF.

The chain employs TRBV3-1 (or the pseudogene TRBV3-2) and TRBJ2-3; D is possibly TRBD2 (7 bases). The V gene's germline CDR1 is LGHDT and CDR2 YNNKEL (reference sequence). This CDR3 has 15 residues. Trimming shortened V by 0 bases and J by 6 bases, and 13 bases separated the two germline ends. The DNA of the CDR3 is TGTGCCAGCAGCCAAGAGGGAGGGGGTCGTGATACGCAGTATTTT. Residues: CASSQEGGGRDTQYF.

The genes are TRBV19 and TRBJ2-1; 12 bases are a match to TRBD2. Trimming at V came to 5 bases and at J to 12 bases, leaving 8 bases not matched to a gene. CDR1 LNHDA and CDR2 SQIVND come from the germline V gene (reference sequence). This CDR3 has 14 amino acids. The CDR3 bases are TGTGCCAGTAGTTCTAGCGGGGGGGCCTCGTGGCAGTTCTTC. Protein product: CASSSSGGASWQFF.

The chain couples TRBV5-1 to TRBJ1-3, with 9 bases fitting TRBD1. Germline values: CDR1 SGHRS, CDR2 YFSETQ. Trimming at V came to 3 bases and at J to 1 base, leaving 2 bases not matched to a gene. The CDR3 extends over 15 amino acids. The chain's CDR3 is CASSWDRVSGNTIYF. The CDR3 DNA follows: TGCGCCAGCAGCTGGGACAGGGTATCTGGAAACACCATATATTTT. The complete variable domain, with remaining parts taken from reference TRBV5-1 and TRBJ1-3, reads KAGVTQTPRYLIKTRGQQVTLSCSPISGHRSVSWYQQTPGQGLQFLFEYFSETQRNKGNFPGRFSGRQFSNSRSEMNVSTLELGDSALYLCASSWDRVSGNTIYFGEGSWLTVV.

The chain uses TRBV24-1 and TRBJ2-3, with no clear D. From germline, CDR1 is KGHDR and CDR2 SFDVKD. The CDR3 runs to 13 residues. Trimming removed 3 bases from V and 6 bases from J, with 9 bases in between. CDR3 region: CATSDRFRDTQYF. DNA of the CDR3: TGTGCCACCAGTGATCGCTTCAGGGATACGCAGTATTTT.

The chain is built from TRBV5-1 and TRBJ2-5; D uncertain. In germline, CDR1 is SGHRS, CDR2 YFSETQ. This CDR3 region has 15 residues. V was pared by 5 bases and J by 5 bases, with 19 bases between. The CDR3 region is CASRNPSGSKETQYF. The CDR3 DNA reads as TGCGCCAGCAGGAACCCATCAGGCTCGAAGGAGACCCAGTACTTC.

V gene TRBV6-1 combines with J gene TRBJ2-4, with D tentatively TRBD2 (6 bases). The CDR3 covers 16 residues. Germline CDR1 MNHNS, CDR2 SASEGT. V dropped 2 bases and J dropped 0 bases, with 11 bases sitting between them. CDR3 in DNA: TGTGCCAGCAGTGAATTTGGGAGGCTAGCCAAAAACATTCAGTACTTC. It specifies CASSEFGRLAKNIQYF.